These T cell receptor beta chains were read from a single sample in a study of cytomegalovirus exposure and HLA in healthy donors. The protocol was immunoSEQ multiplex PCR, while the TCRdb copy is restricted to in-frame clones and leaves out a portion. Of around 130,000 clones listed, roughly 89% were seen once; the top ten hold around 3.3%. Sample: PBMCs. All receptors derive from a man younger than 45 in good health and CMV-seronegative. The CDR3 runs from the conserved cysteine through the conserved F or W. A D gene is named only where the DNA matches it firmly. Part of the rows lack a size; the others show once, few, many or a class for expanded clones.

.,.,TRBV2,TRBJ1-1,TGTGCCAGCAGTGAGGTCCGAGGGGGCACTGAAGCTTTCTTT,CASSEVRGGTEAFF
once,TRBD1,TRBV4-2,TRBJ2-7,TGTGCCAGCAGCCCTGGGACAGGGGGCGTCTACGAGCAGTACTTC,CASSPGTGGVYEQYF
few,.,TRBV18,TRBJ1-5,TGTGCCAGCTCACCCCAGGGGCCCAATCAGCCCCAGCATTTT,CASSPQGPNQPQHF
.,TRBD1,TRBV6-6,TRBJ1-4,TGTGCCAGCAGTTATGTACAGGGGAATGAAAAACTGTTTTTT,CASSYVQGNEKLFF
.,TRBD2,TRBV5-1,TRBJ2-1,TGCGCCAGCAGCCCGGGACTAGCGGGGTTATCAAGCTCCTACAATGAGCAGTTCTTC,CASSPGLAGLSSSYNEQFF
.,TRBD1,TRBV6-6,TRBJ1-5,TGTGCCAGCAGACACCGACAGGGGGGCAATCAGCCCCAGCATTTT,CASRHRQGGNQPQHF
once,.,TRBV19,TRBJ1-5,TGTGCCAGTAGTACGACAGAGCCTAGCAATCAGCCCCAGCATTTT,CASSTTEPSNQPQHF
.,TRBD1,TRBV10-3,TRBJ1-5,TGTGCCATCAGTGAGTCGGACAGGAGAGTCAATCAGCCCCAGCATTTT,CAISESDRRVNQPQHF
.,TRBD2,TRBV6-5,TRBJ2-7,TGTGCCAGCAGTTACGGGGGGACTAGCCCCAGGGAGCAGTACTTC,CASSYGGTSPREQYF
.,.,TRBV28,TRBJ2-1,TGTGCCAGCAGTTTGACAGGTCTGAGGAATGAGCAGTTCTTC,CASSLTGLRNEQFF
.,TRBD2,TRBV18,TRBJ2-7,TGTGCCAGCTCACGACTACTAGCGGGGGGCCGGGACGAGCAGTACTTC,CASSRLLAGGRDEQYF
once,TRBD1,TRBV5-1,TRBJ1-2,TGCGCCAGCAGCCCGGCCCCGGGACAGGGGGCATCCTATGGCTACACCTTC,CASSPAPGQGASYGYTF
once,.,TRBV6-1,TRBJ2-7,TGTGCCAGCAGTGAGGGGGGCTACGAGCAGTACTTC,CASSEGGYEQYF
.,TRBD1,TRBV5-1,TRBJ1-2,TGCGCCAGCAGCTGGGACAGGGGGCAAATGGGCTACACCTTC,CASSWDRGQMGYTF
.,TRBD1,TRBV7-6,TRBJ1-3,TGTGCCAGCAGCAAGGCAGGGGGCACTGGAAACACCATATATTTT,CASSKAGGTGNTIYF
once,.,TRBV29-1,TRBJ1-1,TGCAGCGTCACGGGACATGTCACTGAAGCTTTCTTT,CSVTGHVTEAFF
once,TRBD1,TRBV6-5,TRBJ1-1,TGTGCCAGCAAGGGGATTGGGACAGGGGAAACTGAAGCTTTCTTT,CASKGIGTGETEAFF
.,TRBD1,TRBV19,TRBJ1-5,TGTGCCAGTACTCCGGACAGGCGCGGCAATCAGCCCCAGCATTTT,CASTPDRRGNQPQHF
.,.,TRBV18,TRBJ2-5,TGTGCCAGCTCCCAGGACAGTGAAGAGACCCAGTACTTC,CASSQDSEETQYF
.,.,TRBV7-9,TRBJ2-7,TGTGCCAGCAGCTCACCAACAGGGGGGGCCTACGAGCAGTACTTC,CASSSPTGGAYEQYF
.,.,TRBV5-1,TRBJ1-1,TGCGCCAGCAGCTTGGCCAAGGGGGAGAACACTGAAGCTTTCTTT,CASSLAKGENTEAFF
many,TRBD1,TRBV29-1,TRBJ1-1,TGCAGCGTATCAGGACAGGGTGAGTTGGCTTTCTTT,CSVSGQGELAFF
.,TRBD1,TRBV4-1,TRBJ1-1,TGCGCCAGCAGCCAAGAACAGGGGGGGAACACTGAAGCTTTCTTT,CASSQEQGGNTEAFF
.,.,TRBV5-6,TRBJ1-1,TGTGCCAGCAGCTTCGCGGTGAACACTGAAGCTTTCTTT,CASSFAVNTEAFF
.,TRBD1,TRBV18,TRBJ2-2,TGTGCCAGCTCACCACTTAGGACAGGAGGCGGGCGTACCACCGGGGAGCTGTTTTTT,CASSPLRTGGGRTTGELFF
.,.,TRBV18,TRBJ2-3,TGTGCCAGCTCACCAGGGCGCGACACAGATACGCAGTATTTT,CASSPGRDTDTQYF
once,TRBD1,TRBV29-1,TRBJ1-2,TGCAGCGTTAGGGACAGGGGTGGAGGCTACACCTTC,CSVRDRGGGYTF
.,.,TRBV5-1,TRBJ1-2,TGCGCCAGCAGCTTTTCAGGGGTCTATGGCTACACCTTC,CASSFSGVYGYTF
.,.,TRBV7-9,TRBJ2-3,TGTGCCAGCAGCTTAAATTCCGCGACAGATACGCAGTATTTT,CASSLNSATDTQYF
.,.,TRBV7-2,TRBJ1-6,TGTGCCAGCAGCTTAGACAGGGATTCACCCCTCCACTTT,CASSLDRDSPLHF
.,.,TRBV7-9,TRBJ1-5,TGTGCCAGCAGCTTAGGGGAGGCCCAGCCCCAGCATTTT,CASSLGEAQPQHF
.,.,TRBV27,TRBJ2-7,TGTGCCAGCAGTTCTTTAGACAGACTCTACGAGCAGTACTTC,CASSSLDRLYEQYF
.,.,TRBV4-2,TRBJ1-1,TGTGCCAGCAGCCAAGATCAGGGCCAGCGAGCTTTCTTT,CASSQDQGQRAFF
.,.,TRBV18,TRBJ2-2,TGTGCCAGCTCACCCTACAGGGACACCGGGGAGCTGTTTTTT,CASSPYRDTGELFF
.,.,TRBV2,TRBJ1-6,TGTGCCAGCAGTGAAGTCTATGAGTCCTATAATTCACCCCTCCACTTT,CASSEVYESYNSPLHF
.,.,TRBV10-1,TRBJ1-4,TGCGCCAGCAGTGAGTCTCCAGGGAATGAAAAACTGTTTTTT,CASSESPGNEKLFF
few,.,TRBV28,TRBJ2-7,TGTGCCAGCAGTCCAAGGGGGTTCGGCGAGCAGTACTTC,CASSPRGFGEQYF
.,TRBD2,TRBV7-6,TRBJ2-1,TGTGCCAGCAGCTTAGATGCTAGCGGGGGCTACGTGGATGAGCAGTTCTTC,CASSLDASGGYVDEQFF
few,.,TRBV5-8,TRBJ2-3,TGTGCCAGCAGCTTGAACGGAGGTTCTGCAGATACGCAGTATTTT,CASSLNGGSADTQYF
.,TRBD1,TRBV19,TRBJ1-5,TGTGCCAGCAGGGACAGGGGAAAATCCAGGAATCAGCCCCAGCATTTT,CASRDRGKSRNQPQHF